The T cell receptor (beta chain) described here comes from a study of blood T cells in healthy people across ages. The germline V gene has CDR1 MDHEN and CDR2 SYDVKM. The CDR3 is 16 amino acids. With V trimmed by 4 bases and J by 4 bases, 4 bases remained unmatched. For the second PCR, which ran for roughly 7 to 11 cycles, a sample-barcoded 5' primer and a J-beta primer mix were used. TCRdb reprocessed the 5' RACE reads via MiXCR and lists one record per CDR3 protein. The repertoire includes about 2 million distinct CDR3 sequences, roughly 52% of them detected once, and 2.1% sits in the top ten. Sequences were obtained from blood. This TCR was recovered from a woman between 40 and 55 years old in good health. V and J are TRBV28 and TRBJ2-1; 13 bases line up with TRBD2. The CDR3 spells CASSSLTSGGYNEQFF. The CDR3 bases are TGTGCCAGCAGTTCCCTGACTAGCGGGGGGTACAATGAGCAGTTCTTC.